This T cell receptor beta chain is from a study of T cell changes during pregnancy in multiple sclerosis. Germline V lookup: CDR1 SGDLS, CDR2 YYNGEE. This CDR3 is 21 amino acids long. The V and J ends lost 0 bases and 2 bases respectively, with 29 bases between them. Some clones are missing from TCRdb's copy, which holds only in-frame ones; the method was immunoSEQ multiplex PCR. The profile shows around 100,000 clones, about 91% of them singletons. This clone was picked up one time. This sample comprised peripheral blood, obtained after pregnancy. This chain uses TRBV9 with TRBJ1-1, with D possibly TRBD1 on 6 matching bases. The clonotype originates from a female donor with multiple sclerosis, enrolled in a pregnancy study. The CDR3 sequence is CASSVASAGAGRQGGNTEAFF. The DNA for the CDR3 is TGTGCCAGCAGCGTAGCCAGTGCAGGGGCAGGCCGCCAAGGGGGAAACACTGAAGCTTTCTTT.